The 19 T cell receptor beta chains below all came from one sample that was sequenced in a study of tumor-infiltrating lymphocytes in oesophageal squamous cell carcinoma. One entry per CDR3 protein, called by TCRdb with MiXCR from the PCR reads. This table holds approximately 9,400 distinct CDR3 sequences, roughly 57% found once. The material sequenced was esophageal tumor tissue. Receptor source: a female donor with esophageal squamous cell carcinoma.

V gene TRBV7-2 combines with J gene TRBJ2-5, with 9 bases that match TRBD1. Per germline, CDR1 SGHTA and CDR2 FQGNSA. This CDR3 comprises 17 residues. V lost 1 base to trimming and J lost 11 bases; unmatched junction nucleotides: 17. The CDR3 bases are TGTGCCAGCAGCTTAGTGGTGGGACAGGGTCGGGACAATGAGCAGTACTTC. Protein sequence: CASSLVVGQGRDNEQYF.

This chain uses TRBV6-6 with TRBJ1-5; D unresolved. Germline V lookup: CDR1 MNHNY, CDR2 SVGAGI (reference sequence). Between the trimmed V and J ends, which lost 7 bases and 3 bases, there was a span of 13 bases. There are 14 residues in the CDR3. The CDR3 is CASIPDGINQPQHF. The CDR3, as DNA: TGTGCCAGCATTCCCGACGGTATCAATCAGCCCCAGCATTTT.

This chain links TRBV7-4 with TRBJ2-1; weak D call: TRBD2 (6 bases). Germline lookup yields CDR1 SGHVT and CDR2 SQSDAQ. Trimming removed 4 bases from V and 11 bases from J, with 21 bases in between. The CDR3 sequence is 15 residues long. The CDR3 coding sequence is TGTGCCAGCAGCTCCCTTGGGAGTAGCGGAGGCCAGCAGTTCTTC. It is translated as CASSSLGSSGGQQFF. Filled out from reference TRBV7-4 and TRBJ2-1, the complete variable domain reads GAGVSQSPRYKVAKRGRDVALRCDSISGHVTLYWYRQTLGQGSEVLTYSQSDAQRDKSGRPSGRFSAERPERSVSTLKIQRTEQGDSAVYLCASSSLGSSGGQQFFGPGTRLTVL.

CDR3: CASTKRTGVNTEAFF. Here the CDR3 DNA reads TGTGCCAGCACCAAGAGGACAGGGGTCAACACTGAAGCTTTCTTT. The rearrangement links TRBV6-2 or TRBV6-3 to TRBJ1-1, with 9 bases that match TRBD1. Losses at the gene ends were 7 bases for V and 2 bases for J; bases not matched to a gene: 8. Germline CDR1 and CDR2: MNHEY and SVGEGT. The CDR3 has 15 residues.

This clonotype occurred once. The chain couples TRBV6-1 to TRBJ1-1, with TRBD1 matching over 7 bases. The V gene end was trimmed by 6 bases and the J gene end by 1 base; junction bases not matched to a gene: 5. Looked up from germline, CDR1 is MNHNS and CDR2 is SASEGT. This CDR3 region has 14 residues. Here the CDR3 DNA reads TGTGCCAGCAGAGTCGACAGGGAGAACACTGAAGCTTTCTTT. Its translation is CASRVDRENTEAFF.

CDR3 DNA sequence: TGTGCCAGCAGCTTATACGGCGGAAACTATGGCTACACCTTC. This translates into CASSLYGGNYGYTF. The V call is TRBV7-3, the J call TRBJ1-2; D not resolved. Germline CDR1 and CDR2: SGHTA and FQGTGA. V lost 2 bases and J lost 2, with 9 bases in between. There are 14 residues in the CDR3.

This clonotype appeared many times. The chain is built from TRBV27 and TRBJ2-4; D may be TRBD2 (6 bases). The end of the DNA aligns better with TRBJ2-7, so the J call may be wrong. This CDR3 spans 13 amino acids. Germline CDR1 and CDR2: MNHEY and SMNVEV (reference sequence). CDR3: CASSWGLLYEQYF. DNA of the CDR3: TGTGCCAGCAGTTGGGGACTCCTCTACGAGCAGTACTTC.

There are a few counts of this clonotype. The rearrangement links TRBV7-9 to TRBJ1-2; a possible D gene is TRBD1 (5 bases). Germline CDR1 reads SEHNR; CDR2 reads FQNEAQ (reference sequence). This CDR3 region has 16 residues. The ends were cut back, 2 bases at V and 2 bases at J, with 15 bases in the middle. CDR3 region: CASSLRSQGLNYGYTF. The CDR3 DNA is TGTGCCAGCAGCTTAAGGTCTCAGGGACTAAACTATGGCTACACCTTC.

This clonotype was counted ten times or more. The chain has TRBV7-2 and TRBJ2-5; D possibly corresponds to TRBD2 (5 bases). The J call may be incorrect, as the DNA end agrees better with TRBJ2-7. The length of the CDR3 is 13 residues. CDR1 and CDR2 (germline): SGHTA, FQGNSA. CDR3 in DNA: TGTGCCAGCAGCCCAACGAGGGCCTACGAGCAGTACTTC. Its protein is CASSPTRAYEQYF.

The J gene is TRBJ2-3, the V gene TRBV7-2; 7 nucleotides line up with TRBD2. Unmatched junction bases numbered 8, after V lost 4 bases and J lost 1 base. CDR1 is SGHTA and CDR2 is FQGNSA in the germline V gene. This CDR3 has 16 residues. The CDR3 sequence is CASSSNPAGGTDTQYF. CDR3 bases: TGTGCCAGCAGCTCGAACCCGGCGGGAGGCACAGATACGCAGTATTTT.

The chain links TRBV7-2 to TRBJ1-5, with 11 bases fitting TRBD1. Germline V lookup: CDR1 SGHTA, CDR2 FQGNSA. V shed 1 base and J 3 bases; nucleotides not matched to a gene: 2. CDR3 length: 16 amino acids. The CDR3 is CASSLGTGGLNQPQHF. In nucleotides, the CDR3 is TGTGCCAGCAGCTTAGGGACAGGGGGCCTCAATCAGCCCCAGCATTTT.

V usage is TRBV7-2 and J usage is TRBJ2-2, with 14 bases aligning to TRBD2. This CDR3 spans 17 amino acids. Germline CDR1 and CDR2: SGHTA and FQGNSA. With V trimmed by 5 bases and J by 7 bases, 9 bases remained unmatched. CDR3 sequence reads: CASSERTSGRLHGELFF. For the CDR3, the DNA is TGTGCCAGCAGCGAGAGGACTAGCGGGAGGTTACACGGGGAGCTGTTTTTT.

V is TRBV12-3 or TRBV12-4 and J is TRBJ2-3; D is tentatively TRBD1 or TRBD2 (6 bases each). The J call may be in error: the DNA end matches TRBJ2-1 better. The CDR3 covers 14 residues. The CDR3 region has the DNA TGTGCCAGCCTTAGAGGGGGGAGTTTCAATGAGCAGTTCTTC. This gives the protein CASLRGGSFNEQFF.

The V call is TRBV6-9, the J call TRBJ2-7; 7 positions match TRBD2. The J segment lost 6 bases and the V segment lost 5 bases, leaving 4 bases of the junction unmatched. Germline CDR1 MNHGY, CDR2 SVAAGI. This CDR3 comprises 12 residues. The CDR3 loop reads CASSKPSGEQYF. CDR3 coding DNA: TGTGCCAGCAGTAAACCTAGCGGCGAGCAGTACTTC.

The J gene is TRBJ2-1, the V gene TRBV7-3; possibly TRBD2 for D (5 bases). Trimming shortened V by 8 bases and J by 0 bases, and 8 bases separated the two germline ends. The CDR3 sequence is 13 residues long. Looked up from germline, CDR1 is SGHTA and CDR2 is FQGTGA. CDR3 amino acids: CASGEGSYNEQFF. The CDR3 DNA sequence: TGTGCCAGCGGTGAGGGCTCCTACAATGAGCAGTTCTTC.

The chain is built from TRBV28 and TRBJ2-4; TRBD1 matches at 7 bases. The better agreement between TRBJ2-5 and the DNA end casts doubt on the J call. The V gene's germline CDR1 is MDHEN and CDR2 SYDVKM. CDR3 length equals 14 residues. This CDR3 reads CASSKLGQQETQYF. CDR3 nucleotides: TGTGCCAGCAGCAAACTGGGACAGCAAGAGACCCAGTACTTC.

This chain joins TRBV7-1 and TRBJ2-7, with 7 bases aligning to TRBD2. TRBJ2-1 explains the end of the DNA better; the J call may be wrong. TRBV7-1 is placed among ORFs of uncertain function. The CDR3 loop spans 19 amino acids. CDR3 sequence reads: CASSSRLTSWVSSYNEQFF. In DNA, the CDR3 is TGTGCCAGCAGCTCAAGGTTGACTAGCTGGGTGAGCTCCTACAATGAGCAGTTCTTC.

This chain connects TRBV7-3 to TRBJ2-6, with 10 positions matching TRBD2. The last part of the DNA fits TRBJ2-1 better; the J call may be wrong. Germline-derived CDR1 and CDR2 are SGHTA and FQGTGA. This CDR3 comprises 16 residues. This CDR3 is CASSYSSGGLGGEQFF. The DNA of the CDR3 is TGTGCCAGCAGCTACTCTAGCGGGGGACTAGGGGGAGAGCAGTTCTTC.

This chain uses TRBV6-8 with TRBJ1-2; no reliable D call. Germline CDR1 is MNHGY and CDR2 is SAAAGT. Trimming stripped 2 bases from V and 6 bases from J, with 10 bases between. There are 13 residues in the CDR3. The chain's CDR3 is CASSYDGRHGYTF. DNA of the CDR3: TGTGCCAGCAGTTACGACGGGAGACATGGCTACACCTTC.